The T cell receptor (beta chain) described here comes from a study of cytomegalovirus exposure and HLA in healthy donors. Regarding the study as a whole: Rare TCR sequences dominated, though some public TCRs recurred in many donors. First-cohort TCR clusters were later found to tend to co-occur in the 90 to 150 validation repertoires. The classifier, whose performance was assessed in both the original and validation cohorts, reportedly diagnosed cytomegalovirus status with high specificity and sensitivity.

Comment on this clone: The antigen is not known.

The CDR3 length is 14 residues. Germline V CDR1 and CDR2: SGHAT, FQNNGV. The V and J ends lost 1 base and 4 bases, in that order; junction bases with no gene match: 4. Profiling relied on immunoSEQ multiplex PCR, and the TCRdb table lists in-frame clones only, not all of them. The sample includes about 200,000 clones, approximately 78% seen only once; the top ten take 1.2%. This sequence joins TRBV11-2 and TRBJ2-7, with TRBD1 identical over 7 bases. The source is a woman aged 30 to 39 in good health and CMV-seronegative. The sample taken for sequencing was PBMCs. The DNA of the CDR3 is TGTGCCAGCAGCTTAGGGACAGGTCGATACGAGCAGTACTTC. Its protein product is CASSLGTGRYEQYF.